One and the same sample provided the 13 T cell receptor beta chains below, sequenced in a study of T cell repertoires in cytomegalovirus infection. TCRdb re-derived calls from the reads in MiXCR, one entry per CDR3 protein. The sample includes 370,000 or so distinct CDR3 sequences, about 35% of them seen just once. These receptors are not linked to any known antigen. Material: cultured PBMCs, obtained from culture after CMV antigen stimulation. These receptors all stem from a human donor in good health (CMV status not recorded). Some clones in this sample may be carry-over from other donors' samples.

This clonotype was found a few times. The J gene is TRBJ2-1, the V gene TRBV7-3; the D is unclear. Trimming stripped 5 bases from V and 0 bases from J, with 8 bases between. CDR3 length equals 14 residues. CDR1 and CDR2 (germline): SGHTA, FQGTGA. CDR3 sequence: CASSPPGSYNEQFF. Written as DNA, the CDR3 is TGTGCCAGCAGCCCCCCGGGCTCCTACAATGAGCAGTTCTTC.

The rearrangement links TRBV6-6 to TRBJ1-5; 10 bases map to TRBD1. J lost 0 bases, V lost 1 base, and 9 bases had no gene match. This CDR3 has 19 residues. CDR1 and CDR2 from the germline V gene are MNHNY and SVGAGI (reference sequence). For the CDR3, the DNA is TGTGCCAGCAGTTACTATTTAGGGACAGGGGCGGGTAGCAATCAGCCCCAGCATTTT. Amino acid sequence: CASSYYLGTGAGSNQPQHF.

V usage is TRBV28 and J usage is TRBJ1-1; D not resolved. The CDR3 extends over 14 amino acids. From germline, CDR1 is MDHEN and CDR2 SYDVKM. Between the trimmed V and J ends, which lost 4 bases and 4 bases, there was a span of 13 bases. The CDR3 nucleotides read TGTGCCAGCAGTTACATCTTCAAGGGCACTGAAGCTTTCTTT. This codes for CASSYIFKGTEAFF.

CDR3 in amino acids: CASSLQGSPLHF. The DNA of the CDR3 is TGTGCCAGTAGTCTACAGGGTTCACCCCTCCACTTT. J is TRBJ1-6 and V is TRBV19; D possibly corresponds to TRBD1 (6 bases). The V gene's germline CDR1 is LNHDA and CDR2 SQIVND (reference sequence). The CDR3 sequence is 12 residues long. V gave up 5 bases and J gave up 9 bases, with 8 bases separating them.

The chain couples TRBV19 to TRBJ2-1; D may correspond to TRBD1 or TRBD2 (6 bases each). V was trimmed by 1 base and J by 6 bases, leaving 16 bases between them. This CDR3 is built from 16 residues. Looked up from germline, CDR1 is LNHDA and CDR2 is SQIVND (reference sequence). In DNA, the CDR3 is TGTGCCAGTAGTATAGCCCGGCGGTGGGGGGCCAATGAGCAGTTCTTC. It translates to CASSIARRWGANEQFF.

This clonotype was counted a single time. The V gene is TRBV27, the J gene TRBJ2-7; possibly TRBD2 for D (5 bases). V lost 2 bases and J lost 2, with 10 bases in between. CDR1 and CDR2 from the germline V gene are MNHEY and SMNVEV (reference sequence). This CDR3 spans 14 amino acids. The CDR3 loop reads CASSLRGNPYEQYF. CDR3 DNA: TGTGCCAGCAGTTTAAGAGGGAACCCCTACGAGCAGTACTTC.

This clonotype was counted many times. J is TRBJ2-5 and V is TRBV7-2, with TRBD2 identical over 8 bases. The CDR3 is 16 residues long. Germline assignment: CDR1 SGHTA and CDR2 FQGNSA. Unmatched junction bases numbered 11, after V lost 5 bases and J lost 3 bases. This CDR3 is CASSRGPGLGEETQYF. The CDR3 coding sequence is TGTGCCAGCAGCCGGGGGCCGGGACTAGGGGAAGAGACCCAGTACTTC.

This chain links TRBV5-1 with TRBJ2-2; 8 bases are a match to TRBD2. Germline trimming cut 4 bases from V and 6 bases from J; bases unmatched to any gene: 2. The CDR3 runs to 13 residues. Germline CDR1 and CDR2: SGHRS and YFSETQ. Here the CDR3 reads CASSGLAPGELFF. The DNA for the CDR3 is TGCGCCAGCAGCGGACTAGCCCCCGGGGAGCTGTTTTTT.

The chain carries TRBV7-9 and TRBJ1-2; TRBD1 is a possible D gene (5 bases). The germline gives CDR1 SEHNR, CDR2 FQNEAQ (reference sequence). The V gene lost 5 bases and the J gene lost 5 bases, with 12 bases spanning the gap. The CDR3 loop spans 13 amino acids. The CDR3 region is CASSLDSTYGYTF. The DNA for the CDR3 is TGTGCCAGCAGCCTCGACAGCACGTATGGCTACACCTTC.

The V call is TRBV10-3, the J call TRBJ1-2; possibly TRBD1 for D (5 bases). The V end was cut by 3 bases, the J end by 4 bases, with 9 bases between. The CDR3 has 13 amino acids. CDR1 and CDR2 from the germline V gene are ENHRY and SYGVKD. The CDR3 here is CAISDRVGYGYTF. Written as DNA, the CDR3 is TGTGCCATCAGTGACAGGGTAGGCTATGGCTACACCTTC.

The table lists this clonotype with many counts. CDR3 sequence: CASSYGPRTSGTQIYEQYF. The CDR3 nucleotides are TGTGCCAGCAGTTACGGCCCAAGGACTAGCGGGACCCAGATCTACGAGCAGTACTTC. The rearrangement uses TRBV6-2 or TRBV6-3 and TRBJ2-7; 12 bases align to TRBD2. Germline V gene sequence: CDR1 MNHEY, CDR2 SVGEGT. After removal of 2 bases from V and 3 bases from J, the junction contained 14 bases not matched to a gene. There are 19 residues in the CDR3.

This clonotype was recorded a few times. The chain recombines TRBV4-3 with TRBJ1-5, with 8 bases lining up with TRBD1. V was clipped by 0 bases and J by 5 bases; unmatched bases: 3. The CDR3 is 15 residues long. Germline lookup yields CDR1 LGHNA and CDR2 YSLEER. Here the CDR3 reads CASSQDGQGYQPQHF. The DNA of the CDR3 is TGCGCCAGCAGCCAAGATGGACAGGGCTATCAGCCCCAGCATTTT.

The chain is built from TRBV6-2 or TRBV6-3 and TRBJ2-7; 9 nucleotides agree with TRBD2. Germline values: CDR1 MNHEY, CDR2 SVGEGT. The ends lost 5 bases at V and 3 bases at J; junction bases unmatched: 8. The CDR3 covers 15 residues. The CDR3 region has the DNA TGTGCCAGCAGTAAAATAGCGGGGGCAATCTACGAGCAGTACTTC. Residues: CASSKIAGAIYEQYF.